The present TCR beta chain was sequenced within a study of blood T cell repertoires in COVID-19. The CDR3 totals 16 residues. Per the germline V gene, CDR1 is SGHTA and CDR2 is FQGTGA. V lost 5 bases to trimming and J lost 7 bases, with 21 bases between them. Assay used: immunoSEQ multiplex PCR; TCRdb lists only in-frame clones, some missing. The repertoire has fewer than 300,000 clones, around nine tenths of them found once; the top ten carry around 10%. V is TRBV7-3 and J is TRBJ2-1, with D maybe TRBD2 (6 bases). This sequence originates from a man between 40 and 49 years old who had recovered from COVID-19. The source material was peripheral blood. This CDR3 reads CASSRGTSALGNEQFF. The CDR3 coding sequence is TGTGCCAGCAGCCGAGGGACTTCCGCCCTGGGGAATGAGCAGTTCTTC. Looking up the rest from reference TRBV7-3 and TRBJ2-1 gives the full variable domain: GAGVSQTPSNKVTEKGKYVELRCDPISGHTALYWYRQSLGQGPEFLIYFQGTGAADDSGLPNDRFFAVRPEGSVSTLKIQRTERGDSAVYLCASSRGTSALGNEQFFGPGTRLTVL.